This TCR beta chain was recovered during a study of metastatic and nonmetastatic thyroid tumors. About the study: For malignant and benign thyroid patients, tumor or nodule tissue and blood were the sources whose repertoires were compared. Study-wide findings and caveats: Benign nodules were reported to have significantly lower TCR beta diversity than malignant thyroid tumors, in blood and tumor.

Original analysis: A classifier for distant metastasis in papillary thyroid cancer was constructed using CDR3 differences observed across clinicopathological groups. TCRdb re-analyzed the PCR reads through MiXCR. What appears here as the V and J calls and clone size reflects TCRdb's work, not the paper's. The repertoire holds approximately 25,000 clones, with approximately 15% as singletons. Only a few counts were recorded for this clone. The antigen is unknown. A junction boundary mismatches the germline segment, possibly from a read error. The germline V gene encodes CDR1 LNHDA and CDR2 SQIVND (reference sequence). There are 14 residues in the CDR3. Every patient underwent thyroid surgery untreated.

The sequenced sample consisted of blood. This chain uses TRBV19 with TRBJ2-7, with D uncertain. The receptor's source is a male donor with papillary thyroid cancer or a benign thyroid nodule (not recorded which). Some clones in this sample may be carry-over from other donors' samples. The CDR3 sequence is CASSPWQVSYKQYF. The CDR3 DNA is TGTGCCAGTAGCCCGTGGCAGGTCTCCTACAAGCAGTACTTC.